The clone carrying this TCR beta chain was observed a handful of times. Antigen unknown. This CDR3 spans 16 amino acids. Germline values: CDR1 SNHLY, CDR2 FYNNEI. With 6 bases removed from V and 1 base from J, the gap between germline ends came to 18 bases. This entry comes from a study of regulatory T cells in long-lasting Graves disease. Whole-study findings and limits: Persistent Graves' patients showed less TCR diversity than newly diagnosed patients showed.

iRepertoire HTBI primers and Arm-PCR of CDR3 regions built TCR beta libraries. One entry per CDR3 protein, called by TCRdb with MiXCR from the multiplex PCR reads. The profile covers roughly 430,000 distinct CDR3 sequences, with about 15% appearing a single time and around a tenth taken by the ten largest. Documented time point: newly diagnosed GD, antithyroid drugs for less than 3 months. Following extraction of RNA from PBMCs, that RNA was used to make the TCR library. The authors diagnosed Graves' disease using American Thyroid Association guidelines. This sample was shared with a second study, whose subject was T cells in Graves' hyperthyroidism and ophthalmopathy. As that report states: The HTBI primer set served for first-round RT-PCR of the TCR CDR3. Most thyroid clonotypes with frequency above 0.001 were detected in blood.

The sequence was obtained from a woman aged 30 to 39 with Graves disease. V is TRBV2 and J is TRBJ1-1; tentatively, D is TRBD1 (5 bases). The specimen comprised peripheral blood mononuclear cells (PBMCs), sampled at new diagnosis, from a patient treated with antithyroid drugs. The CDR3 bases are TGTGCCAGCAGCGATGGACGGGGCATTAGGAACACTGAAGCTTTCTTT. Protein product: CASSDGRGIRNTEAFF.